The 7 T cell receptor beta chains listed next were all sequenced from one sample in a study of T cell responses to AZD1222 COVID-19 vaccine (dated by TCRdb to the early 2020s). Libraries came from the immunoSEQ multiplex PCR assay. TCRdb holds this immuneACCESS table with in-frame rearrangements only. Some clones are missing; in checked studies, unresolved V genes explain under half, and the rest has no known cause. The sample has about 120,000 clones on record, 80% to 90% of them singletons. The ten most abundant clones make up roughly 9.1% of the sample. The time point tag for this specimen amounts to: baseline before first vaccination. The sequencing used peripheral blood, collected on day 0 of AZD1222 vaccination. The receptors shown here come from an adult in good health.

This clone was picked up a small number of times. The chain links TRBV5-1 to TRBJ2-1, with 8 nucleotides matching TRBD2. V lost 0 bases and J lost 2; bases outside the gene matches: 1. The CDR3 contains 15 residues. The germline gives CDR1 SGHRS, CDR2 YFSETQ. CDR3 sequence reads: CASSLGAGAYNEQFF. CDR3 nucleotide sequence: TGCGCCAGCAGCTTGGGAGCGGGAGCCTACAATGAGCAGTTCTTC.

This chain's CDR3 is CASRYTGDYGYTF. The DNA for the CDR3 is TGTGCCAGCAGATATACAGGGGACTATGGCTACACCTTC. This chain connects TRBV9 to TRBJ1-2; 7 bases align to TRBD1. Germline V CDR1 and CDR2: SGDLS, YYNGEE. The CDR3 spans 13 residues. After removal of 5 bases from V and 3 bases from J, the junction contained 4 bases not matched to a gene.

The chain combines TRBV3-1 (or the pseudogene TRBV3-2) with TRBJ2-7; D is ambiguous. Trimming removed 1 base at V and 3 bases at J, with 7 bases between. This CDR3 spans 13 amino acids. Germline V gives CDR1 LGHDT, CDR2 YNNKEL (reference sequence). The CDR3 here is CASSQGLLYEQYF. In DNA form, the CDR3 reads TGTGCCAGCAGCCAAGGACTCCTCTACGAGCAGTACTTC.

The chain has TRBV2 and TRBJ2-1; TRBD2 matches at 7 bases. CDR1 is SNHLY and CDR2 is FYNNEI in the germline V gene. V gave up 7 bases and J gave up 8 bases; unmatched junction bases: 26. This CDR3 region has 19 residues. The CDR3 here is CASNSWGGQFRDRGYEQFF. The DNA for the CDR3 is TGTGCCAGCAATTCCTGGGGGGGTCAATTCCGGGACCGCGGCTATGAGCAGTTCTTC.

The rearrangement links TRBV7-2 to TRBJ1-1; D perhaps matches TRBD1 (6 bases). The CDR3 is 14 amino acids. Germline V gene sequence: CDR1 SGHTA, CDR2 FQGNSA. The ends were cut back, 5 bases at V and 8 bases at J, with 18 bases in the middle. The CDR3 nucleotides are TGTGCCAGCAGCGTAGACGGGACACTTGGGGAAGCTTTCTTT. Protein product: CASSVDGTLGEAFF. Full variable domain (rest looked up from reference TRBV7-2 and TRBJ1-1): GAGVSQSPSNKVTEKGKDVELRCDPISGHTALYWYRQSLGQGLEFLIYFQGNSAPDKSGLPSDRFSAERTGGSVSTLTIQRTQQEDSAVYLCASSVDGTLGEAFFGQGTRLTVV.

The gene calls are TRBV24-1 and TRBJ2-1, with 8 nucleotides matching TRBD2. The germline V gene has CDR1 KGHDR and CDR2 SFDVKD. The CDR3 has 18 amino acids. Trimming took 4 bases from V and 0 from J; bases not matched to a gene: 10. The CDR3 DNA reads as TGTGCCACCAGTGAGTCTACTAGCGGACTGAGCTCCTACAATGAGCAGTTCTTC. This codes for CATSESTSGLSSYNEQFF.

This sequence joins TRBV19 and TRBJ1-2; D remains unclear. This CDR3 has 12 amino acids. Per the germline V gene, CDR1 is LNHDA and CDR2 is SQIVND (reference sequence). V was cut by 5 bases and J by 5 bases, with 9 bases left in between. CDR3 coding DNA: TGTGCCAGTAGTCTCGTGACTTATGGCTACACCTTC. This translates into CASSLVTYGYTF.